Listed here is a single T cell receptor (beta chain). Its antigen is undetermined. This CDR3 comprises 14 residues. Looked up from germline, CDR1 is SNHLY and CDR2 is FYNNEI. The V and J ends lost 1 base and 10 bases respectively, with 14 bases between them. The data stem from a study of T cell responses to AZD1222 COVID-19 vaccine. As for the study in general: Whether given at about 4 or about 12 weeks, second doses were pooled. General study points: White British donors predominated, females outnumbered males, and clonal diversity was possibly underestimated. Sampled repertoires all dated from after the peak T cell response.

Clones were read by immunoSEQ multiplex PCR, and TCRdb kept only the in-frame ones, dropping some. The sample contains about 94,000 clones, about 88% of which appear only once. This clonotype was sampled from an adult in good health. Sequenced here: peripheral blood, sampled on day 0 of AZD1222 vaccination. This chain joins TRBV2 and TRBJ2-1, with TRBD2 as a possible D gene (6 bases). For the CDR3, the DNA is TGTGCCAGCAGTGAAGTGAGTGGGAGGTCAGAGCAGTTCTTC. The encoded protein is CASSEVSGRSEQFF.